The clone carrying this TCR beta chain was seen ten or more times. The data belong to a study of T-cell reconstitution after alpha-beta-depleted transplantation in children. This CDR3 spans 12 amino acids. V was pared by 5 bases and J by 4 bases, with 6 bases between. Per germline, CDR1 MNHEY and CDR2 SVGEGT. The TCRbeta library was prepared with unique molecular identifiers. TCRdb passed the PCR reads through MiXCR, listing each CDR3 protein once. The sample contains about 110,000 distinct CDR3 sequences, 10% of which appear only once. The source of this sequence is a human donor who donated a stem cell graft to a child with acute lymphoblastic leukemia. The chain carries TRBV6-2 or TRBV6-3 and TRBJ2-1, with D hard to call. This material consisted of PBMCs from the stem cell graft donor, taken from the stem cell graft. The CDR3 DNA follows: TGTGCCAGCAGTGCCTTATACAATGAGCAGTTCTTC. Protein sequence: CASSALYNEQFF.